Each of the 20 T cell receptor beta chains below was sequenced from the same sample in a study of blood T cell repertoires in COVID-19. Some clones are missing from TCRdb's copy, which holds only in-frame ones; the method was immunoSEQ multiplex PCR. Among 64,000 or so clones listed, approximately 82% were seen once. Material: peripheral blood. These receptors all stem from a man of 80 years or more with acute or convalescent COVID-19.

This chain uses TRBV19 with TRBJ1-2; 8 bases map to TRBD1. The germline V gene has CDR1 LNHDA and CDR2 SQIVND (reference sequence). This CDR3 has 14 residues. Trimming took 4 bases from V and 5 from J; bases not matched to a gene: 6. CDR3 sequence: CASSTSDRVYGYTF. The CDR3 DNA reads as TGTGCCAGTAGTACCTCGGACAGGGTTTATGGCTACACCTTC.

V gene TRBV10-2 combines with J gene TRBJ2-5; D is perhaps TRBD1 (6 bases). V lost 6 bases to trimming and J lost 5 bases, with 13 bases between them. This CDR3 comprises 13 residues. Germline CDR1 is WSHSY and CDR2 is SAAADI. The chain's CDR3 is CASRNRVGETQYF. CDR3 DNA sequence: TGCGCCAGCAGAAACAGGGTCGGGGAGACCCAGTACTTC.

CDR3 in DNA: TGTGCCAGCAGTGAAGGTTGGCAGGGCCGGCAATATGGCTACACCTTC. Its protein product is CASSEGWQGRQYGYTF. The genes are TRBV6-1 and TRBJ1-2; weak D call: TRBD1 (5 bases). V was pared by 1 base and J by 5 bases, with 17 bases between. The germline V gene encodes CDR1 MNHNS and CDR2 SASEGT. This CDR3 comprises 16 residues.

Points on this clone: Since a much larger clone is just one base distant, this may be a read error. The CDR3 region has the DNA TGCGCCAGCAGCTTGGGGACAGGGGGCTATGGCTACACCTTC. This gives the protein CASSLGTGGYGYTF. The gene calls are TRBV5-1 and TRBJ1-2, with 10 nucleotides matching TRBD1. The CDR3 is made up of 14 amino acids. V lost 0 bases and J lost 4; bases outside the gene matches: 0. CDR1 and CDR2 from the germline V gene are SGHRS and YFSETQ.

V is TRBV11-3 and J is TRBJ2-1; TRBD2 matches 8 bases. CDR1 is SGHNT and CDR2 is YENEEA in the germline V gene. The J segment lost 0 bases and the V segment lost 4 bases, leaving 8 bases of the junction unmatched. This CDR3 is 17 amino acids long. The chain's CDR3 is CASSSAGGGSSYNEQFF. CDR3 nucleotide sequence: TGTGCCAGCAGCTCCGCGGGGGGCGGGAGCTCCTACAATGAGCAGTTCTTC.

The chain uses TRBV10-3 and TRBJ1-1; D gene unclear. The CDR3 runs to 15 residues. Germline assignment: CDR1 ENHRY and CDR2 SYGVKD. Trimming removed 3 bases at V and 2 bases at J, with 13 bases between. The chain's CDR3 is CAISDVLSLNTEAFF. CDR3 nucleotides: TGTGCCATCAGTGATGTCCTCTCCCTAAACACTGAAGCTTTCTTT.

The chain is built from TRBV14 and TRBJ1-1; TRBD1 aligns across 10 bases. Germline V gene sequence: CDR1 SGHDN, CDR2 FVKESK. The CDR3 is made up of 13 amino acids. With 3 bases clipped from V and 11 bases from J, the junction kept 6 bases outside the gene matches. CDR3 protein: CASSHGTGVRAFF. CDR3 in DNA: TGTGCCAGCAGCCACGGGACAGGGGTGCGGGCTTTCTTT.

This clone was seen a single time. V and J are TRBV28 and TRBJ2-4, with 11 bases identical to TRBD1. In germline, CDR1 is MDHEN, CDR2 SYDVKM. Trimming cost V 5 bases and J 3 bases; bases outside gene matches: 6. The CDR3 covers 16 residues. CDR3 in DNA: TGTGCCAGCAGTCCTGGGACAGGGGGAGGCAAAAACATTCAGTACTTC. This codes for CASSPGTGGGKNIQYF.

This clone was observed a handful of times. This chain connects TRBV30 to TRBJ1-2, with 7 bases lining up with TRBD1. This CDR3 has 14 amino acids. CDR1 and CDR2 (germline): GTSNPN, SVGIG (reference sequence). Trimming removed 2 bases from V and 1 base from J; junction bases left unmatched: 4. As DNA, the CDR3 is TGTGCCTGGAGTTCGGGACAGCTTAACTATGGCTACACCTTC. It codes for CAWSSGQLNYGYTF. The full variable domain, its missing parts supplied by reference TRBV30 and TRBJ1-2, is SQTIHQWPATLVQPVGSPLSLECTVEGTSNPNLYWYRQAAGRGLQLLFYSVGIGQISSEVPQNLSASRPQDRQFILSSKKLLLSDSGFYLCAWSSGQLNYGYTFGSGTRLTVV.

V and J are TRBV5-1 and TRBJ2-5; the D gene is possibly TRBD2 (6 bases). Germline assignment: CDR1 SGHRS and CDR2 YFSETQ. Trimming stripped 2 bases from V and 1 base from J, with 15 bases between. This CDR3 has 16 residues. CDR3 coding DNA: TGCGCCAGCAGCTTATCCGGGACTGGGGGCCAAGAGACCCAGTACTTC. Amino acid sequence: CASSLSGTGGQETQYF.

The genes are TRBV5-4 and TRBJ2-3; 9 bases are shared with TRBD1. The germline CDR1 and CDR2 sequences are SGHNT and YYREEE (reference sequence). V lost 3 bases to trimming and J lost 4 bases; unmatched junction nucleotides: 9. The CDR3 totals 16 residues. The CDR3 loop reads CASSSKQGARADTQYF. CDR3 DNA: TGTGCCAGCAGCTCGAAACAGGGGGCAAGGGCAGATACGCAGTATTTT.

This clone was detected only once. V and J are TRBV27 and TRBJ2-3; 8 bases align to TRBD2. V lost 7 bases, J lost 2 bases, and 8 bases stayed unmatched. Germline V gene sequence: CDR1 MNHEY, CDR2 SMNVEV (reference sequence). CDR3 length: 15 residues. The CDR3 coding sequence is TGTGCCAGCAAGGGGCGGGAGGAGTACACAGATACGCAGTATTTT. As protein: CASKGREEYTDTQYF.

The chain uses TRBV5-4 and TRBJ1-2, with a weak D call TRBD1 (5 bases). The CDR3 has 16 amino acids. Trimming removed 10 bases at V and 2 bases at J, with 24 bases between. Germline loops: CDR1 SGHNT, CDR2 YYREEE (reference sequence). The CDR3 nucleotides are TGTGCCGACAGCTCGGGAGGAGGTACATTGAACTATGGCTACACCTTC. It yields the protein CADSSGGGTLNYGYTF.

V and J are TRBV30 and TRBJ2-2; D is unclear. The CDR3 consists of 14 residues. Germline CDR1 is GTSNPN and CDR2 is SVGIG (reference sequence). V lost 2 bases to trimming and J lost 1 base, with 8 bases between them. This CDR3 reads CAWSRGGNTGELFF. DNA for the CDR3: TGTGCCTGGAGTCGTGGCGGGAACACCGGGGAGCTGTTTTTT.

This sequence joins TRBV20-1 and TRBJ2-5, with no clear D. The CDR3 totals 12 residues. CDR1 DFQATT and CDR2 SNEGSKA come from the germline V gene (reference sequence). V dropped 3 bases and J dropped 2 bases, with 7 bases sitting between them. This CDR3 is CSASPQQETQYF. In DNA, the CDR3 is TGCAGTGCTAGTCCACAGCAAGAGACCCAGTACTTC.

In DNA, the CDR3 is TGTGCCAGCAGCTTGGTCCTGGGGACAGGGTCCAACTATGGCTACACCTTC. Translated, it gives CASSLVLGTGSNYGYTF. This rearrangement joins TRBV5-8 to TRBJ1-2; 9 nucleotides align to TRBD1. The V gene's germline CDR1 is SGHTS and CDR2 YDEGEE. V shed 0 bases, J shed 2 bases, and the junction held 8 bases outside the gene matches. The CDR3 totals 17 residues.

Details on this clone: At the DNA level, this CDR3 is encoded by other sequences in the same sample as well. The chain is built from TRBV24-1 and TRBJ2-5, with 10 bases that match TRBD1. Germline-derived CDR1 and CDR2 are KGHDR and SFDVKD. This CDR3 has 15 residues. The V segment lost 3 bases and the J segment 4 bases; nucleotides outside the gene matches: 4. CDR3 sequence: CATSDRTGGRETQYF. The CDR3 DNA sequence: TGTGCCACCAGTGATAGGACAGGGGGTCGAGAGACCCAGTACTTC.

The chain couples TRBV7-9 to TRBJ2-2; possible D gene TRBD1, 6 bases. Germline V gene data show CDR1 as SEHNR and CDR2 as FQNEAQ (reference sequence). The germline V and J ends were trimmed by 2 bases and 1 base, with 8 bases remaining between them. CDR3 length: 15 residues. CDR3 nucleotide sequence: TGTGCCAGCAGCTTACCGGGACAGAACACCGGGGAGCTGTTTTTT. The encoded protein is CASSLPGQNTGELFF.

The chain has TRBV7-6 and TRBJ1-6; no definite D call. The V and J ends lost 1 base and 7 bases respectively, with 8 bases between them. CDR3 length equals 14 residues. Germline values: CDR1 SGHVS, CDR2 FNYEAQ. CDR3 in DNA: TGTGCCAGCAGCTTAGAACAGCGGAATTCACCCCTCCACTTT. This encodes CASSLEQRNSPLHF.

This clone has only one observation. This sequence joins TRBV10-3 and TRBJ1-6, with D perhaps matching TRBD1 (5 bases). V was cut by 4 bases and J by 12 bases, with 13 bases left in between. The CDR3 is 13 residues long. Looked up from germline, CDR1 is ENHRY and CDR2 is SYGVKD. The CDR3 sequence is CAISVGLGGPLHF. The CDR3 DNA is TGTGCCATCAGTGTGGGACTGGGCGGACCCCTCCACTTT.